Below, 17 T cell receptor beta chains from the same sample are listed, as sequenced in a study of technical replicates of blood from a few donors. Method: immunoSEQ multiplex PCR; TCRdb's copy keeps in-frame clones and lacks some. Seen here are around 80,000 clones, about 91% observed once, and the top ten hold 0.39%. Sequencing input: T cells isolated from PBMCs. The origin of the receptors is a human donor in good health.

The chain combines TRBV4-1 with TRBJ2-3; TRBD2 matches 9 bases. The germline CDR1 and CDR2 sequences are MGHRA and YSYEKL. The J segment lost 3 bases and the V segment lost 0 bases, leaving 4 bases of the junction unmatched. The CDR3 loop spans 16 amino acids. The CDR3 bases are TGCGCCAGCAGCCAAGATCACAGCGGGAGGACAGATACGCAGTATTTT. Translating it yields CASSQDHSGRTDTQYF.

The chain joins TRBV13 to TRBJ2-3; D gene ambiguous. Trimming pared 5 bases from V and 3 bases from J, leaving 18 bases between. The CDR3 is made up of 16 amino acids. The germline V gene encodes CDR1 PRHDT and CDR2 FYEKMQ (reference sequence). CDR3 coding DNA: TGTGCCAGCAGCCTACCGTCGGGTATACGAACAGATACGCAGTATTTT. It yields the protein CASSLPSGIRTDTQYF.

The chain links TRBV21-1 to TRBJ2-7; the table's D call, TRBD1, has no DNA check behind it. TRBV21-1 is termed a pseudogene. CDR3 length equals 16 residues. The CDR3 DNA is TGTGCCAGCAGCAAAGCGCCAGGGGGACACCCTAAGGAGCAGTACTTC. It encodes CASSKAPGGHPKEQYF.

CDR3 protein: CASSLRLAGNEQFF. In DNA, the CDR3 is TGTGCCAGCAGTTTAAGACTAGCGGGAAACGAGCAGTTCTTC. V usage is TRBV27 and J usage is TRBJ2-1, with 11 positions matching TRBD2. Germline-derived CDR1 and CDR2 are MNHEY and SMNVEV (reference sequence). The length of the CDR3 is 14 residues. J gave up 10 bases and V 2 bases, and 4 bases lay outside the gene matches.

The chain joins TRBV4-1 to TRBJ2-1; TRBD2 agrees at 10 bases. The germline V gene has CDR1 MGHRA and CDR2 YSYEKL. This CDR3 region has 14 residues. V lost 6 bases to trimming and J lost 3 bases; unmatched junction nucleotides: 2. The CDR3 sequence is CASSRTSGYNEQFF. The CDR3 bases are TGCGCCAGCAGTCGGACTAGCGGCTACAATGAGCAGTTCTTC.

This chain links TRBV6-4 with TRBJ1-5; 8 positions agree with TRBD1. Germline V gene data show CDR1 as MRHNA and CDR2 as SNTAGT. The J segment lost 5 bases and the V segment lost 4 bases, leaving 4 bases of the junction unmatched. This CDR3 is built from 14 residues. The CDR3 reads CASSVTGGDQPQHF. CDR3 sequence (DNA): TGTGCCAGCAGTGTTACAGGGGGTGATCAGCCCCAGCATTTT.

V is TRBV6-6 and J is TRBJ2-3; possible D gene TRBD1, 6 bases. The CDR3 runs to 12 residues. Trimming pared 7 bases from V and 8 bases from J, leaving 13 bases between. Germline assignment: CDR1 MNHNY and CDR2 SVGAGI (reference sequence). CDR3 DNA sequence: TGTGCCAGCACCTACAGGGATGTTACGCAGTATTTT. Translated: CASTYRDVTQYF.

The count of this clone is one. This rearrangement joins TRBV25-1 to TRBJ2-1; 8 nucleotides agree with TRBD2. The CDR3 runs 16 residues. Trimming at V came to 8 bases and at J to 3 bases, leaving 12 bases not matched to a gene. CDR1 and CDR2 from the germline V gene are MGHDK and SYGVNS. The CDR3 reads CASLNTAGGNYNEQFF. CDR3 nucleotides: TGTGCCAGCCTCAACACGGCGGGAGGCAACTACAATGAGCAGTTCTTC.

The chain is built from TRBV6-5 and TRBJ2-7; possibly TRBD2 for D (5 bases). Germline assignment: CDR1 MNHEY and CDR2 SVGAGI. CDR3 length equals 14 residues. V was clipped by 6 bases and J by 5 bases, with 17 bases between them. The CDR3 region has the DNA TGTGCCAGCAGCCGCGACGGGGTAGGGCACGAGCAGTACTTC. It translates to CASSRDGVGHEQYF.

The CDR3 sequence is CASSLRIGGRDNEQFF. The CDR3 region has the DNA TGTGCCAGCAGCCTACGTATTGGGGGGAGGGACAATGAGCAGTTCTTC. The chain employs TRBV7-8 and TRBJ2-1, with 7 bases identical to TRBD2. The CDR3 has 16 residues. CDR1 is SGHVS, CDR2 FQNEAQ, per germline. Germline trimming cut 5 bases from V and 5 bases from J; bases unmatched to any gene: 12. Full variable domain (rest looked up from reference TRBV7-8 and TRBJ2-1): GAGVSQSPRYKVAKRGQDVALRCDPISGHVSLFWYQQALGQGPEFLTYFQNEAQLDKSGLPSDRFFAERPEGSVSTLKIQRTQQEDSAVYLCASSLRIGGRDNEQFFGPGTRLTVL.

The chain links TRBV6-5 to TRBJ2-1, with D possibly matching TRBD2 (7 bases). Germline V gene sequence: CDR1 MNHEY, CDR2 SVGAGI. Trimming pared 5 bases from V and 10 bases from J, leaving 12 bases between. The CDR3 length is 12 residues. In nucleotides, the CDR3 is TGTGCCAGCAGTAACGGGGGGCGCGAGCAGTTCTTC. Amino acid sequence: CASSNGGREQFF.

The chain uses TRBV7-9 and TRBJ2-7, with D possibly TRBD1 on 6 matching bases. Germline CDR1 SEHNR, CDR2 FQNEAQ (reference sequence). The length of the CDR3 is 16 residues. V lost 5 bases and J lost 8, with 25 bases in between. In nucleotides, the CDR3 is TGTGCCAGCAGCGGGACAAGTCGTCCTACGACATCTCAGCAGTACTTC. Protein product: CASSGTSRPTTSQQYF.

The rearrangement uses TRBV5-4 and TRBJ2-1; 11 nucleotides align to TRBD2. V was pared by 4 bases and J by 5 bases, with 5 bases of the junction left unmatched. CDR1 SGHNT and CDR2 YYREEE come from the germline V gene (reference sequence). This CDR3 region has 15 residues. The CDR3 DNA is TGTGCCAGCAGCCAGGGACTAGCGGACCACAATGAGCAGTTCTTC. Protein sequence: CASSQGLADHNEQFF.

The V and J genes are TRBV6-1 and TRBJ1-1; 8 bases are shared with TRBD1. Looked up from germline, CDR1 is MNHNS and CDR2 is SASEGT. CDR3 length: 14 residues. V lost 3 bases to trimming and J lost 4 bases; unmatched junction nucleotides: 4. The CDR3 DNA is TGTGCCAGCAGTGATTCAGGGGGCATCACTGAAGCTTTCTTT. Protein product: CASSDSGGITEAFF.

This clone was recorded only once. The chain couples TRBV27 to TRBJ1-4; D not resolved. Germline-derived CDR1 and CDR2 are MNHEY and SMNVEV (reference sequence). CDR3 length equals 14 residues. V gave up 2 bases and J gave up 0 bases, with 4 bases separating them. CDR3 region: CASSLVATNEKLFF. CDR3 nucleotide sequence: TGTGCCAGCAGTTTAGTCGCAACTAATGAAAAACTGTTTTTT.

This clone has only one observation. V and J are TRBV11-2 and TRBJ2-3; the D gene is possibly TRBD1 (7 bases). Germline CDR1 reads SGHAT; CDR2 reads FQNNGV. This CDR3 spans 16 amino acids. The V end lost 9 bases, the J end lost 0 bases, and 19 bases lay between the germline ends. The CDR3 DNA reads TGTGCCAGTCGACAGGGACGGGAGACTAGCACAGATACGCAGTATTTT. The encoded protein is CASRQGRETSTDTQYF.

This sequence joins TRBV5-1 and TRBJ2-1; D gene ambiguous. Germline-derived CDR1 and CDR2 are SGHRS and YFSETQ. The ends were cut back, 4 bases at V and 8 bases at J, with 7 bases in the middle. This CDR3 contains 11 residues. Here the CDR3 reads CASSPGYEQFF. DNA of the CDR3: TGCGCCAGCAGCCCAGGTTATGAGCAGTTCTTC.